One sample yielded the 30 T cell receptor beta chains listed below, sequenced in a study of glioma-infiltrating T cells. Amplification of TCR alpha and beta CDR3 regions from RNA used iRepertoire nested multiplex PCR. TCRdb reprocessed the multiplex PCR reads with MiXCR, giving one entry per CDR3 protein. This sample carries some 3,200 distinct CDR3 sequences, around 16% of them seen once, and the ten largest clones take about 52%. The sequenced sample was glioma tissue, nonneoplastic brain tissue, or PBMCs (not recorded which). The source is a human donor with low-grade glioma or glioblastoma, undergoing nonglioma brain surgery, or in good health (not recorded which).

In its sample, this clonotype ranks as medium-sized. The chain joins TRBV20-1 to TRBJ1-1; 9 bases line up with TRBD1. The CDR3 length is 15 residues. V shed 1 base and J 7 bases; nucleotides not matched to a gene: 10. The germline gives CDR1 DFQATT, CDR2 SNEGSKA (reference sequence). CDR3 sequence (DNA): TGCAGTGCTAGAGGCGGACTACAGGGGGCTAATGAAGCTTTCTTT. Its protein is CSARGGLQGANEAFF.

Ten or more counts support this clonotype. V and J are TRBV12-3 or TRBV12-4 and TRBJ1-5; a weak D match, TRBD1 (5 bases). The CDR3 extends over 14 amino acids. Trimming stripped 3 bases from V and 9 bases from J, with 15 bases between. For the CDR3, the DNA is TGTGCCAGCAGTTTCGGGGCAGGCCTATCGCCCCAGCATTTT. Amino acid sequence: CASSFGAGLSPQHF.

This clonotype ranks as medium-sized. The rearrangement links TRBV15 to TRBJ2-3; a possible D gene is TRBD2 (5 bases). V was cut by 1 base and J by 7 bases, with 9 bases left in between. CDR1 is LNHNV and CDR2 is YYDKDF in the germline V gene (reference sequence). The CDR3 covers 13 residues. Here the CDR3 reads CATSRASFYTQYF. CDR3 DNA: TGTGCCACCAGCAGAGCTAGCTTCTATACGCAGTATTTT.

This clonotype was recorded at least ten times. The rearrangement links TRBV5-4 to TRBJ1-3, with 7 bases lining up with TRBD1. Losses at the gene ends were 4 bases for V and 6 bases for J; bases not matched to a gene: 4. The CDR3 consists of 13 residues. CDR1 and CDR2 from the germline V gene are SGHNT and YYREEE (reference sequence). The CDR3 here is CASSQGGENTIYF. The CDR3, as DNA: TGTGCCAGCAGCCAGGGGGGCGAAAACACCATATATTTT.

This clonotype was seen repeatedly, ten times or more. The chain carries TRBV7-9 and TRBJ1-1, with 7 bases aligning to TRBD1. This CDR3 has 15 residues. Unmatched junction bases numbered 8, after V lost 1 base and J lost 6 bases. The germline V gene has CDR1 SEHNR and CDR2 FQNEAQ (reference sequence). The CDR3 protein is CASSLVGGHSPEAFF. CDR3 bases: TGTGCCAGCAGCTTAGTAGGGGGCCACAGTCCTGAAGCTTTCTTT.

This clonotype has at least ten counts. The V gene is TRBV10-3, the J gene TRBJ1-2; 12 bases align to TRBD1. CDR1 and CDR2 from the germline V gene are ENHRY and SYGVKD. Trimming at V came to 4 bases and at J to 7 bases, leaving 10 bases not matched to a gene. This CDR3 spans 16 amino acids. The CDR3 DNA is TGTGCCATCAGTGGTTCCGGGACAGGGGGCATCGTTGGCTACACCTTC. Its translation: CAISGSGTGGIVGYTF.

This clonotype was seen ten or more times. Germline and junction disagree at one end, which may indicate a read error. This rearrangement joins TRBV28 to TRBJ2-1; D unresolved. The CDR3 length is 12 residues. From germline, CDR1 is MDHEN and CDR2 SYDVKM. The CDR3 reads CASSSGPTRSTF. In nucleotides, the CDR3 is TGTGCCAGCAGTTCCGGACCTACCCGTTCGACCTTC.

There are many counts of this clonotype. The CDR3 bases are TGTGCCAGTAGCACCGGGACAGGGGTGCCCAATGAGCAGTTCTTC. Translation: CASSTGTGVPNEQFF. The chain carries TRBV19 and TRBJ2-1; the match to TRBD1 covers 10 bases. The CDR3 extends over 15 amino acids. Losses at the gene ends were 6 bases for V and 6 bases for J; bases not matched to a gene: 8. The V gene's germline CDR1 is LNHDA and CDR2 SQIVND (reference sequence).

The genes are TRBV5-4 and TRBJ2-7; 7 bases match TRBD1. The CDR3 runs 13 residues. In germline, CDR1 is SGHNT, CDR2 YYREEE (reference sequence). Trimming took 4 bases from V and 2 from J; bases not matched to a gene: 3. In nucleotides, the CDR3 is TGTGCCAGCAGCCCGGGACAGACCTACGAGCAGTACGTC. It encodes CASSPGQTYEQYV.

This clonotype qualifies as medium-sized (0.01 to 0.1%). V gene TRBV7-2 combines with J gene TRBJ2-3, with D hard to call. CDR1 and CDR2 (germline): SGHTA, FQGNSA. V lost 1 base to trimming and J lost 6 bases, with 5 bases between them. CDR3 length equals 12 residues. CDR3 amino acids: CASSLGMDTQYF. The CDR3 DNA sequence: TGTGCCAGCAGCTTAGGAATGGATACGCAGTATTTT.

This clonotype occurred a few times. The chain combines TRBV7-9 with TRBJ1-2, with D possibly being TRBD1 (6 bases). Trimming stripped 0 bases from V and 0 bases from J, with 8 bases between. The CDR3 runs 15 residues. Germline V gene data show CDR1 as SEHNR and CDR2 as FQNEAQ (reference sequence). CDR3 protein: CASSLATGTNYGYTF. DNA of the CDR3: TGTGCCAGCAGCTTAGCCACAGGGACTAACTATGGCTACACCTTC.

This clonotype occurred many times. CDR3 sequence reads: CATSDTGSGGNIQYF. The CDR3 DNA reads TGTGCCACCAGTGACACCGGCAGCGGAGGGAACATTCAGTACTTC. The chain has TRBV24-1 and TRBJ2-4; possible D gene TRBD2, 6 bases. The germline CDR1 and CDR2 sequences are KGHDR and SFDVKD. V lost 4 bases to trimming and J lost 7 bases, with 16 bases between them. This CDR3 has 15 amino acids.

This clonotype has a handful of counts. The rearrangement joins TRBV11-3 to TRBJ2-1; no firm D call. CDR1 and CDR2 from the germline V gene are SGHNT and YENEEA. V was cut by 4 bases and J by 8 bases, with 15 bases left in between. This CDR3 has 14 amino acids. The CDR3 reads CASSSSGPPDEQFF. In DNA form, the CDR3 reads TGTGCCAGCAGCTCTTCCGGGCCGCCGGATGAGCAGTTCTTC. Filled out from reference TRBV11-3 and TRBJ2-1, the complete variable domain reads EAGVVQSPRYKIIEKKQPVAFWCNPISGHNTLYWYLQNLGQGPELLIRYENEEAVDDSQLPKDRFSAERLKGVDSTLKIQPAELGDSAVYLCASSSSGPPDEQFFGPGTRLTVL.

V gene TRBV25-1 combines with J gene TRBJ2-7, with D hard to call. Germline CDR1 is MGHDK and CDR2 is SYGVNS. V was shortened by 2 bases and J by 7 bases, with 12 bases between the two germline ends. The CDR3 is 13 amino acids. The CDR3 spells CASSERFNNEQYV. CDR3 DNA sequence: TGTGCCAGCAGTGAACGGTTTAACAATGAGCAGTACGTC.

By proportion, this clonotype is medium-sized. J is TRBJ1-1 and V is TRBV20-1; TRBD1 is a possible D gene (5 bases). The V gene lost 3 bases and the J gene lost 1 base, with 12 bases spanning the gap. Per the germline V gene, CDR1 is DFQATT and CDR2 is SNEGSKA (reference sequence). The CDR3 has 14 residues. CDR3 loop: CSARQGWGNTEAFF. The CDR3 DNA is TGCAGTGCTAGGCAGGGATGGGGGAACACTGAAGCTTTCTTT.

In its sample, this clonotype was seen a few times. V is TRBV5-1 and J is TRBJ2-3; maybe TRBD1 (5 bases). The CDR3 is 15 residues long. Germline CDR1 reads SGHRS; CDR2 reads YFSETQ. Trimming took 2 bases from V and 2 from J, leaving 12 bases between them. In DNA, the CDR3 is TGCGCCAGCAGCTTAGGGTCAGGGTACACAGATACGCAGTATTTT. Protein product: CASSLGSGYTDTQYF.

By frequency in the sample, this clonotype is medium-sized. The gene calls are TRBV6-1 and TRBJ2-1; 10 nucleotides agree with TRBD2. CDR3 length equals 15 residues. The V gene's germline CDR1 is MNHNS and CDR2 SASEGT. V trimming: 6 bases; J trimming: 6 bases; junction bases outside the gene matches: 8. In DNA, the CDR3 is TGTGCCAGCAGGGAGCGGGGGGGCCTTGGCAATGAGCAGTTCTTC. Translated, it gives CASRERGGLGNEQFF.

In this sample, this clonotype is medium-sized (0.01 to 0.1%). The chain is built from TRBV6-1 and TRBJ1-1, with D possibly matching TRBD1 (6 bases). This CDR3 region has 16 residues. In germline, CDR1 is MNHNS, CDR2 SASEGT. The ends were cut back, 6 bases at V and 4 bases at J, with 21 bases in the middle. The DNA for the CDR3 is TGTGCCAGCAGCTCTGGGGTCCAGGGGCCGACCACTGAAGCTTTCTTT. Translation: CASSSGVQGPTTEAFF.

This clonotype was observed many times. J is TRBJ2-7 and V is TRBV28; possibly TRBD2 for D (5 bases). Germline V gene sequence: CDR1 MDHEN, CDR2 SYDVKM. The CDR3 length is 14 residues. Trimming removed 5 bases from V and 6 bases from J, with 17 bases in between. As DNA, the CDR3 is TGTGCCAGCAGTCGATCTGCTTCGGGGTCCGAGCAGTACGTC. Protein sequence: CASSRSASGSEQYV.

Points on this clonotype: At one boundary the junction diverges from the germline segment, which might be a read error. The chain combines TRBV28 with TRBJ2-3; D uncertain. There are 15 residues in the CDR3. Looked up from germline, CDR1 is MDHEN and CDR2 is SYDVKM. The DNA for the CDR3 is TGTGCGAGCAGCTCGGCCCGCAGGTCCACAGATACGCAGTGTTTT. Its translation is CASSSARRSTDTQCF.

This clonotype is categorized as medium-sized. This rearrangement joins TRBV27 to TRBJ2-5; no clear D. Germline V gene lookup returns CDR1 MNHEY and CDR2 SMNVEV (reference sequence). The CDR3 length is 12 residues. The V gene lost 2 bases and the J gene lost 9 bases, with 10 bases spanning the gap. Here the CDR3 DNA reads TGTGCCAGCAGTTTAAGAGCACCGGCCCAGTACTTC. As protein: CASSLRAPAQYF.

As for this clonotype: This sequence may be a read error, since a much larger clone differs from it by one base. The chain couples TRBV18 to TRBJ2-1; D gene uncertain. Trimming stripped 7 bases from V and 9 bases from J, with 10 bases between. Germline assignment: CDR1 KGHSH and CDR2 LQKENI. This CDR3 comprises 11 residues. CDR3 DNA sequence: TGTGCCAGCTTTTTCGGTAGTGAGCAGTTCTTC. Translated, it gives CASFFGSEQFF.

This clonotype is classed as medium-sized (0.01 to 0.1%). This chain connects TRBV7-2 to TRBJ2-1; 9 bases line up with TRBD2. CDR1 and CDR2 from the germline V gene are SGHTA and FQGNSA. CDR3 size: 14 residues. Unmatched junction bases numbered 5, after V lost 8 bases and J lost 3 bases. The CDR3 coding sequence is TGTGCCAGCTCTGCGGGGGGGGGCTACAATGAGCAGTTCTTC. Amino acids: CASSAGGGYNEQFF.

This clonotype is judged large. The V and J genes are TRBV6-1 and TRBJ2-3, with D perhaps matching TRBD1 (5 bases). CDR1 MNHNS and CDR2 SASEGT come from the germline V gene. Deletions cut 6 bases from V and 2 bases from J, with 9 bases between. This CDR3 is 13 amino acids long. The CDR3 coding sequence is TGTGCCAGCAGCCCGACAGTCACAGATACGCAGTATTTT. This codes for CASSPTVTDTQYF.

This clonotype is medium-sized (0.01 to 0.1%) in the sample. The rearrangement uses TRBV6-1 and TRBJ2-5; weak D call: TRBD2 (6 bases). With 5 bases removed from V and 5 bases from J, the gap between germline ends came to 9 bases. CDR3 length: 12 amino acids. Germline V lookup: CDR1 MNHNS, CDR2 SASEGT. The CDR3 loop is CASSSLAETQYF. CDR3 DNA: TGTGCCAGCAGTTCGCTAGCGGAGACCCAGTACTTC.

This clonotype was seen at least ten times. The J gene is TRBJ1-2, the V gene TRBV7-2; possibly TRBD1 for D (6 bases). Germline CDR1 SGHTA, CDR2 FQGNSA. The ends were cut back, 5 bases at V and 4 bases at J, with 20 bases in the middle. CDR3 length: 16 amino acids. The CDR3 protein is CASSPYEPGAGYGYTF. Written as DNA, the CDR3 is TGTGCCAGCAGCCCCTATGAACCGGGGGCTGGCTATGGCTACACCTTC.

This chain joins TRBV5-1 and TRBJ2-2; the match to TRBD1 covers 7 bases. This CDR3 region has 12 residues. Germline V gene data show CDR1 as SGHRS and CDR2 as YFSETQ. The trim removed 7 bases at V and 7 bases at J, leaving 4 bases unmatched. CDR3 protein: CASGDRVGELFF. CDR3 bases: TGCGCCAGCGGCGACAGGGTCGGGGAGCTGTTTTTT.

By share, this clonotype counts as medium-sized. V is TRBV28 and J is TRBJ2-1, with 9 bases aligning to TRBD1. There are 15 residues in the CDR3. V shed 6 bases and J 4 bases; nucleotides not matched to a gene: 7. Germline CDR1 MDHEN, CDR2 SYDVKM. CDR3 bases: TGTGCCAGCAGATTCGACAGGGGGGAATACAATGAGCAGTTCTTC. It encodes CASRFDRGEYNEQFF.

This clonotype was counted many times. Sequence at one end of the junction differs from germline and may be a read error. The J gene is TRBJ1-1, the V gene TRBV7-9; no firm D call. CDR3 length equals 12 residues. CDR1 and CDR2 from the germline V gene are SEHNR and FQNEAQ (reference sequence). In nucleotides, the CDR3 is TGTGCCAGCAACTTAAACGTCGGGCAAGCTTTCTTT. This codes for CASNLNVGQAFF.

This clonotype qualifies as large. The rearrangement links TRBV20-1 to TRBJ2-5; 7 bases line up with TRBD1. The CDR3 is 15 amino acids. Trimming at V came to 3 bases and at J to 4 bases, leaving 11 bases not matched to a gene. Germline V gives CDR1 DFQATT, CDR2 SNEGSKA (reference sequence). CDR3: CSARGAGGSPETQYF. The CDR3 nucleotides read TGCAGTGCTAGGGGGGCAGGGGGTTCCCCAGAGACCCAGTACTTC.